A single sample is the source of the 26 T cell receptor beta chains below, sequenced in a study of T cells expressing NK-cell markers. TCRdb reprocessed the 5' RACE reads and reports one entry per CDR3 protein, with no DNA. The listing contains about 430,000 distinct CDR3 sequences. Sequenced sample: blood T cells: a sorted CD56 or NKG2C T cell subset, CD4+ or CD8+ T cells, or bulk PBMC T cells (not recorded which). The source of these receptors is a woman aged 50 to 60 in good health.

The CDR3 here is CASSLEAAGRFDEQFF. The chain has TRBV5-1 and TRBJ2-1. Germline values: CDR1 SGHRS, CDR2 YFSETQ. The CDR3 spans 16 residues.

The V gene is TRBV4-1, the J gene TRBJ2-2; as DNA is missing, the TRBD2 call by TCRdb cannot be tested. The CDR3 is made up of 17 amino acids. Germline V lookup: CDR1 MGHRA, CDR2 YSYEKL. The CDR3 is CASSQGTGSTNTGELFF.

This chain uses TRBV2 with TRBJ1-5. Per the germline V gene, CDR1 is SNHLY and CDR2 is FYNNEI. This CDR3 is 13 amino acids long. The CDR3 reads CASNLVLDQPQHF.

The rearrangement links TRBV3-1 to TRBJ2-1; TCRdb designates TRBD1, a call that cannot be tested without DNA. Per the germline V gene, CDR1 is LGHDT and CDR2 is YNNKEL (reference sequence). This CDR3 contains 13 residues. The CDR3: CASSQLIGGEQFF.

The chain employs TRBV11-2 and TRBJ2-1; TCRdb gives TRBD1 as the D gene, but with no DNA this cannot be confirmed. Germline CDR1 and CDR2: SGHAT and FQNNGV. The length of the CDR3 is 18 residues. Here the CDR3 reads CASSPLPRDGRFHNEQFF.

The V and J genes are TRBV4-1 and TRBJ2-4; TCRdb gives TRBD2 as the D gene, but with no DNA this cannot be confirmed. Germline loops: CDR1 MGHRA, CDR2 YSYEKL. The CDR3 has 17 amino acids. The CDR3: CASSQGPLAGPGNIQYF.

The rearrangement uses TRBV11-2 and TRBJ2-2; as DNA is missing, the TRBD2 call by TCRdb cannot be tested. The V gene's germline CDR1 is SGHAT and CDR2 FQNNGV. The CDR3 is 18 residues long. This chain's CDR3 is CASSNGLAGRRNTGELFF.

The chain carries TRBV7-9 and TRBJ2-3; TCRdb proposes TRBD2, but this gene call is untestable without DNA. This CDR3 spans 12 amino acids. Germline lookup yields CDR1 SEHNR and CDR2 FQNEAQ (reference sequence). CDR3 region: CASSVGSHTQYF.

The chain recombines TRBV19 with TRBJ1-1; TCRdb reports TRBD1, a call that lacks DNA to check it against. CDR1 and CDR2 (germline): LNHDA, SQIVND (reference sequence). The CDR3 extends over 15 amino acids. CDR3 region: CASSIGTGARIEAFF. The full variable domain, in which reference TRBV19 and TRBJ1-1 provide the parts outside the CDR3, is DGGITQSPKYLFRKEGQNVTLSCEQNLNHDAMYWYRQDPGQGLRLIYYSQIVNDFQKGDIAEGYSVSREKKESFPLTVTSAQKNPTAFYLCASSIGTGARIEAFFGQGTRLTVV.

The chain has TRBV12-3 or TRBV12-4 and TRBJ1-4; TCRdb lists TRBD1, though no DNA is available to test this call. This CDR3 region has 16 residues. This CDR3 reads CASSPPRGQGAVKLFF.

The chain recombines TRBV7-9 with TRBJ2-4; TCRdb's assignment of TRBD2 cannot be checked, as there is no DNA. The CDR3 contains 13 residues. In germline, CDR1 is SEHNR, CDR2 FQNEAQ (reference sequence). CDR3 sequence reads: CASSENLRTERNF.

The CDR3: CAISETRLYNEQFF. The chain links TRBV10-3 to TRBJ2-1. This CDR3 is 14 amino acids long. Germline lookup yields CDR1 ENHRY and CDR2 SYGVKD.

This sequence joins TRBV9 and TRBJ2-3; TCRdb's D gene call, TRBD2, goes unchecked for lack of DNA. Looked up from germline, CDR1 is SGDLS and CDR2 is YYNGEE. This CDR3 spans 16 amino acids. The CDR3 sequence is CASSAGTSGQLGTQYF.

This chain links TRBV12-3 or TRBV12-4 with TRBJ2-2; the D gene TCRdb calls, TRBD2, cannot be checked with no DNA. The CDR3 consists of 13 residues. The CDR3 reads CASRLVAAGELFF.

The chain recombines TRBV7-9 with TRBJ2-4; the TRBD1 assignment by TCRdb is unverifiable without DNA. Per the germline V gene, CDR1 is SEHNR and CDR2 is FQNEAQ (reference sequence). This CDR3 is 12 amino acids long. This CDR3 is CASSQGGNIQYF.

The gene calls are TRBV7-9 and TRBJ1-2. Germline V gives CDR1 SEHNR, CDR2 FQNEAQ (reference sequence). The CDR3 runs to 17 residues. The CDR3 sequence is CASSPRGQRSGNYGYTF.

The rearrangement links TRBV12-3 or TRBV12-4 to TRBJ1-1; the D call of TRBD1 rests on TCRdb alone, since no DNA is present to check it. CDR3 length equals 15 residues. Here the CDR3 reads CASSWGGVRDTEAFF.

The chain recombines TRBV5-1 with TRBJ2-1; TCRdb's D gene call, TRBD2, goes unchecked for lack of DNA. CDR1 and CDR2 (germline): SGHRS, YFSETQ. CDR3 size: 16 residues. The CDR3: CASSLHGLAARDEQFF. Looking up the rest from reference TRBV5-1 and TRBJ2-1 gives the full variable domain: KAGVTQTPRYLIKTRGQQVTLSCSPISGHRSVSWYQQTPGQGLQFLFEYFSETQRNKGNFPGRFSGRQFSNSRSEMNVSTLELGDSALYLCASSLHGLAARDEQFFGPGTRLTVL.

The chain is built from TRBV5-1 and TRBJ2-7; TCRdb's D call of TRBD2 is untestable without DNA. The CDR3 has 14 amino acids. Germline CDR1 is SGHRS and CDR2 is YFSETQ. The CDR3 sequence is CASSFTSGSNEQYF.

The gene calls are TRBV7-2 and TRBJ2-1. There are 13 residues in the CDR3. Germline V lookup: CDR1 SGHTA, CDR2 FQGNSA. CDR3 region: CASSLAESKGQFF.

V and J are TRBV24-1 and TRBJ1-1; TCRdb selects TRBD1, and the lack of DNA leaves this call unchecked. Germline CDR1 reads KGHDR; CDR2 reads SFDVKD. This CDR3 contains 15 residues. CDR3 protein: CATSDPPKGYTEAFF.

The chain combines TRBV12-3 or TRBV12-4 with TRBJ1-2; the D call of TRBD1 rests on TCRdb alone, since no DNA is present to check it. CDR3 size: 16 residues. CDR3 in amino acids: CASSTGANDGNYGYTF.

V usage is TRBV6-5 and J usage is TRBJ2-2; checking the TCRdb D call of TRBD1 is not possible without DNA. The CDR3 totals 14 residues. Germline CDR1 MNHEY, CDR2 SVGAGI. CDR3 residues: CASSFYAGAGELFF.

The V gene is TRBV20-1, the J gene TRBJ2-1; with no DNA, the TCRdb D assignment of TRBD1 cannot be verified. The CDR3 loop spans 11 amino acids. Germline V CDR1 and CDR2: DFQATT, SNEGSKA (reference sequence). This CDR3 is CSAATPAEQFF.

The V and J genes are TRBV5-4 and TRBJ2-7; TCRdb reports TRBD1, a call that lacks DNA to check it against. The CDR3 contains 15 residues. The germline CDR1 and CDR2 sequences are SGHNT and YYREEE (reference sequence). CDR3 protein: CASSVAGTGVHEQYF.

This sequence joins TRBV7-8 and TRBJ2-4; TCRdb outputs TRBD1, but without DNA this stays unchecked. Per the germline V gene, CDR1 is SGHVS and CDR2 is FQNEAQ. This CDR3 contains 18 residues. The CDR3 loop is CASSFRTGLKLGKNIQYF.